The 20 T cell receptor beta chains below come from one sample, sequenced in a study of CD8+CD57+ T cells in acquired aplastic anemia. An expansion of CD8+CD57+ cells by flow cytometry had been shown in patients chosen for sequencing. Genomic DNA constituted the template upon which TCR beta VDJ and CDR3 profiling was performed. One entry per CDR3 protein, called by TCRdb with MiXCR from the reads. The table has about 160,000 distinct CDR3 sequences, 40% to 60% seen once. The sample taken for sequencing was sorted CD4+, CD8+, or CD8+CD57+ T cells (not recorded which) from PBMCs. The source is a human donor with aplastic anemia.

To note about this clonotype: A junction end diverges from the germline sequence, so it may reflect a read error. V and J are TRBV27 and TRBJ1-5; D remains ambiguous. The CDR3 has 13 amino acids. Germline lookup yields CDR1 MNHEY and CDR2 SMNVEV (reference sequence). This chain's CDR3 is CASGIGSGQPLHF. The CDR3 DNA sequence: TGTGCCAGCGGGATCGGGTCGGGTCAGCCCCTGCATTTT.

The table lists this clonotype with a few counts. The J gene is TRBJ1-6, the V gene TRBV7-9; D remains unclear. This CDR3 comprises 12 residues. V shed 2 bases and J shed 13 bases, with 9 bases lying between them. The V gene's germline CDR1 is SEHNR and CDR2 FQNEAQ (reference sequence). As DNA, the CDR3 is TGTGCCAGCAGCTTATTGATTAGTCCCCTCCACTTT. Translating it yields CASSLLISPLHF.

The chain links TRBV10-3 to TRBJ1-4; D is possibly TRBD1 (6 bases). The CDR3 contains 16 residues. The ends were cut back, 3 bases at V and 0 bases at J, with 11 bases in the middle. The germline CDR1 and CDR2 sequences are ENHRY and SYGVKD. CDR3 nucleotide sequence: TGTGCCATCAGTGAAAGGGGGTCGACAACTAATGAAAAACTGTTTTTT. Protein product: CAISERGSTTNEKLFF.

The DNA for the CDR3 is TGTGCCAGCACCACCGGGACACCCACCAGTGGCTACACCTTC. This sequence encodes CASTTGTPTSGYTF. V and J are TRBV10-3 and TRBJ1-2, with a weak D call TRBD1 (6 bases). V was clipped by 10 bases and J by 7 bases, with 22 bases between them. Germline lookup yields CDR1 ENHRY and CDR2 SYGVKD. CDR3 length: 14 amino acids.

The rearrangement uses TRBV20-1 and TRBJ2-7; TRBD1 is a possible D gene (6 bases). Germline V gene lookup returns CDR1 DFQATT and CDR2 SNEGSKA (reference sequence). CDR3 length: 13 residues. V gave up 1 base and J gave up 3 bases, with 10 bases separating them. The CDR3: CSARGLDSYEQYF. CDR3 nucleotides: TGCAGTGCTAGAGGTCTGGACAGCTACGAGCAGTACTTC.

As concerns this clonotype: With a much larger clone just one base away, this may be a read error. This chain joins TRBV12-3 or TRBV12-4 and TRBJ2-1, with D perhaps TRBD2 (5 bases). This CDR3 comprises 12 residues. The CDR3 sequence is CASSYALPSAVF. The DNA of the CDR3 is TGTGCCAGCAGTTATGCCCTACCCTCAGCGGTCTTC.

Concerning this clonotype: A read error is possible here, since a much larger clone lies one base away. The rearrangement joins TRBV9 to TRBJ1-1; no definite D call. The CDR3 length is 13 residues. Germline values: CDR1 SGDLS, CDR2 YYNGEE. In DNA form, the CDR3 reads TGTGCCAGCACCTCAGGAGAGGGCACTGGAGCTTTCTTT. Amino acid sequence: CASTSGEGTGAFF.

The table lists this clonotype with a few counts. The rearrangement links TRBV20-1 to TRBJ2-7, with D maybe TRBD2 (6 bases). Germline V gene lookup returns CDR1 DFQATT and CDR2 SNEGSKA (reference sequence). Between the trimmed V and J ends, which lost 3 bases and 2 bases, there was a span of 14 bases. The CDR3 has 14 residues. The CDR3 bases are TGCAGTGCTAGTAATAGCGGTGGGACCTACGAGCAGTACTTC. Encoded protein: CSASNSGGTYEQYF.

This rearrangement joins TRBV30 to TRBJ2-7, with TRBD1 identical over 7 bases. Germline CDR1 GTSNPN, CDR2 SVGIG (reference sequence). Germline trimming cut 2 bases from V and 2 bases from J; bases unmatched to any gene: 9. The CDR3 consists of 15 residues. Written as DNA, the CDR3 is TGTGCCTGGAGTCCTGGGAGAGGGGGCCCCTACGAGCAGTACTTC. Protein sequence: CAWSPGRGGPYEQYF.

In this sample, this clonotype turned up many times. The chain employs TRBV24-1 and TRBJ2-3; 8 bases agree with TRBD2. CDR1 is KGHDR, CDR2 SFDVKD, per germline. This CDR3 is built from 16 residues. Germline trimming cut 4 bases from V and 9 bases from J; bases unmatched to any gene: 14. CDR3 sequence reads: CATSDFWTSFGVTQYF. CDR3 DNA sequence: TGTGCCACCAGTGACTTCTGGACTAGCTTCGGTGTCACGCAGTATTTT.

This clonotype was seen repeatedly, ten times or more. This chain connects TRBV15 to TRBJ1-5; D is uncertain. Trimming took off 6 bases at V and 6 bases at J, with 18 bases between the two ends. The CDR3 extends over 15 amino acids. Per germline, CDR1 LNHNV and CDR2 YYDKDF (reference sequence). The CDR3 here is CATSGGSRVGQPQHF. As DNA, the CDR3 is TGTGCCACCAGTGGTGGATCGAGGGTGGGTCAGCCCCAGCATTTT.

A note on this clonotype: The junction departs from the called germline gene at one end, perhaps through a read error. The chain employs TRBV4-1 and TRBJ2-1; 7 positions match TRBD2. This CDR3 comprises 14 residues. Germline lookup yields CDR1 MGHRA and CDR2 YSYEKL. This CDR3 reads CASSQLGLESEQFF. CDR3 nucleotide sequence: TGTGCCAGCAGCCAACTCGGACTAGAATCGGAGCAGTTCTTC.

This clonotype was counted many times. CDR3 amino acids: CASSLNFRGESPLHF. As DNA, the CDR3 is TGCGCCAGCAGCTTGAATTTCAGGGGTGAATCACCCCTCCACTTT. The V call is TRBV5-1, the J call TRBJ1-6, with D possibly being TRBD1 (6 bases). The CDR3 runs to 15 residues. Deletions cut 1 base from V and 10 bases from J, with 15 bases between. Per the germline V gene, CDR1 is SGHRS and CDR2 is YFSETQ.

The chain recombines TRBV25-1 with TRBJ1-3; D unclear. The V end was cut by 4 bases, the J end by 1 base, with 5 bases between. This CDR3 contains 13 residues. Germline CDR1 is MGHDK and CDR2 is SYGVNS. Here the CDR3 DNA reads TGTGCCAGCAGTGGATGGTCTGGAAACACCATATATTTT. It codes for CASSGWSGNTIYF.

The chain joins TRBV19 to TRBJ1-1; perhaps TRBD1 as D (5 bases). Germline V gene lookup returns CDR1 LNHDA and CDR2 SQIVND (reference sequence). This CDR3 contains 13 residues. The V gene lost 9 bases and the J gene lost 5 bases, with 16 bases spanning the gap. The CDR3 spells CASRWQGLTEAFF. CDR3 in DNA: TGTGCCAGCAGATGGCAGGGTTTAACTGAAGCTTTCTTT.

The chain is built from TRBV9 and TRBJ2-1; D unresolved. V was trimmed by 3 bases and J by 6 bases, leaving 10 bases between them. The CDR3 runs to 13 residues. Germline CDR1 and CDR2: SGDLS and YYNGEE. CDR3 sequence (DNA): TGTGCCAGCAGCGCCAGTCGTGGCAATGAGCAGTTCTTC. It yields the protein CASSASRGNEQFF.

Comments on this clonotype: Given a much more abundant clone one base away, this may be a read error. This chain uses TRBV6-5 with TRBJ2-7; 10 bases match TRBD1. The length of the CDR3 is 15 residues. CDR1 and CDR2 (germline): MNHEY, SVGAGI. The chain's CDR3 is CASSYNRDRGYEQYF. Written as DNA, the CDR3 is TGTGCCAGTAGTTATAACCGGGACAGGGGATACGAGCAGTACTTC.

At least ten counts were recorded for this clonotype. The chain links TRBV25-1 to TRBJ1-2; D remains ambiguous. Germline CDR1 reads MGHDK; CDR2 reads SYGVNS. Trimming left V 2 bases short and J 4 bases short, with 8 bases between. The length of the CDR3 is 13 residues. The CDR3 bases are TGTGCCAGCAGTGAAATATGGGGCTATGGCTACACCTTC. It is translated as CASSEIWGYGYTF.

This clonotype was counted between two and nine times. Written as DNA, the CDR3 is TGTGCCAGCGGCAGGGCGCGGCCCGGTGAAGCTTTCTTT. Encoded protein: CASGRARPGEAFF. This rearrangement joins TRBV5-6 to TRBJ1-1, with D maybe TRBD1 (5 bases). The CDR3 is 13 residues long. Trimming stripped 7 bases from V and 7 bases from J, with 17 bases between. Germline V gives CDR1 SGHDT, CDR2 YYEEEE.

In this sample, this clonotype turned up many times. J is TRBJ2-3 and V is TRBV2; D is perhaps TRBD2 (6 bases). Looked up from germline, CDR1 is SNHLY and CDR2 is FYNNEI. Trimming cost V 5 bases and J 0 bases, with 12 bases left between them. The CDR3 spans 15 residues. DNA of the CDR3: TGTGCCAGCAGTCCAGGCCGGGGGAGCACAGATACGCAGTATTTT. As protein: CASSPGRGSTDTQYF.